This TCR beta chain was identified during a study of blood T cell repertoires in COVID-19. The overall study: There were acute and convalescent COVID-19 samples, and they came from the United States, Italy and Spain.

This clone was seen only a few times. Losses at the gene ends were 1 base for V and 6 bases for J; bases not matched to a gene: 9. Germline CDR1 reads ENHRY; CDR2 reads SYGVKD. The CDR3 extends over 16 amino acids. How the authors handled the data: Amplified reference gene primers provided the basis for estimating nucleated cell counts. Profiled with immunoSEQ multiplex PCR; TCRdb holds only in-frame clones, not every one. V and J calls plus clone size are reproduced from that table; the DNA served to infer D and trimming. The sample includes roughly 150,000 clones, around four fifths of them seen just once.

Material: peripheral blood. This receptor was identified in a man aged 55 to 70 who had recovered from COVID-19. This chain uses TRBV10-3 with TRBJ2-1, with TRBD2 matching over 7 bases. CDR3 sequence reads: CAISEYAAGAVNEQFF. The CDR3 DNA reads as TGTGCCATCAGTGAGTACGCGGCGGGAGCAGTCAATGAGCAGTTCTTC.